A single sample is the source of the 20 T cell receptor beta chains below, sequenced in a study of Tregs in tolerant kidney transplant recipients. Profiling relied on immunoSEQ multiplex PCR, and the TCRdb table lists in-frame clones only, not all of them. Of about 110,000 clones listed, around 91% are singletons. The material sequenced was CD4+ T cells from blood, taken before the transplant. Source of these receptors: a human donor who received a combined kidney and bone marrow transplant.

V gene TRBV10-3 combines with J gene TRBJ1-2; 11 bases align to TRBD1. Per germline, CDR1 ENHRY and CDR2 SYGVKD. V trimming: 2 bases; J trimming: 3 bases; junction bases outside the gene matches: 5. The CDR3 consists of 16 residues. CDR3 sequence: CAISEPGQGADYGYTF. CDR3 sequence (DNA): TGTGCCATCAGTGAGCCCGGACAGGGGGCAGACTATGGCTACACCTTC.

This clone was observed a few times. The gene calls are TRBV19 and TRBJ1-5; the D gene is possibly TRBD1 (5 bases). The CDR3 has 14 residues. Germline CDR1 and CDR2: LNHDA and SQIVND (reference sequence). V dropped 6 bases and J dropped 5 bases, with 14 bases sitting between them. CDR3 sequence: CASRAWGEDQPQHF. Here the CDR3 DNA reads TGTGCCAGTAGGGCGTGGGGGGAGGATCAGCCCCAGCATTTT.

V and J are TRBV7-8 and TRBJ2-2, with a tentative D call TRBD1 (5 bases). Trimming removed 4 bases at V and 2 bases at J, with 11 bases between. Germline CDR1 reads SGHVS; CDR2 reads FQNEAQ. The CDR3 loop spans 15 amino acids. The CDR3 region is CASSSQGVNTGELFF. The CDR3 DNA reads TGTGCCAGCAGCTCCCAGGGCGTTAACACCGGGGAGCTGTTTTTT. Full variable domain (rest looked up from reference TRBV7-8 and TRBJ2-2): GAGVSQSPRYKVAKRGQDVALRCDPISGHVSLFWYQQALGQGPEFLTYFQNEAQLDKSGLPSDRFFAERPEGSVSTLKIQRTQQEDSAVYLCASSSQGVNTGELFFGEGSRLTVL.

The chain joins TRBV7-7 to TRBJ1-1; 8 bases agree with TRBD1. This CDR3 has 13 residues. The V gene end was trimmed by 5 bases and the J gene end by 5 bases; junction bases not matched to a gene: 4. Germline values: CDR1 SSHAT, CDR2 FNYEAQ (reference sequence). Here the CDR3 reads CASSADRGTEAFF. CDR3 nucleotide sequence: TGTGCCAGCAGCGCAGACAGGGGAACTGAAGCTTTCTTT.

This sequence joins TRBV7-2 and TRBJ1-5, with D hard to call. The CDR3 is 14 residues long. Germline CDR1 SGHTA, CDR2 FQGNSA. V was pared by 3 bases and J by 6 bases, with 12 bases between. This CDR3 reads CASSFTGGGQPQHF. CDR3 sequence (DNA): TGTGCCAGCAGCTTCACGGGAGGCGGTCAGCCCCAGCATTTT.

The CDR3 sequence is CAISEQGSQVTGELFF. CDR3 bases: TGTGCCATCAGTGAGCAGGGGTCGCAGGTCACCGGGGAGCTGTTTTTT. The chain uses TRBV10-3 and TRBJ2-2; the D gene is possibly TRBD1 (6 bases). Trimming removed 2 bases at V and 4 bases at J, with 14 bases between. Germline lookup yields CDR1 ENHRY and CDR2 SYGVKD. This CDR3 is built from 16 residues.

V and J are TRBV18 and TRBJ1-1, with 7 bases matching TRBD1. With 6 bases clipped from V and 4 bases from J, the junction kept 11 bases outside the gene matches. The germline V gene has CDR1 KGHSH and CDR2 LQKENI. The length of the CDR3 is 15 residues. The CDR3: CASSPTGERGTEAFF. As DNA, the CDR3 is TGTGCCAGCTCGCCCACAGGGGAAAGGGGCACTGAAGCTTTCTTT.

The CDR3 is CASSARNYGYTF. The CDR3 DNA sequence: TGTGCCAGCAGCGCGCGTAACTATGGCTACACCTTC. The chain links TRBV7-8 to TRBJ1-2; no definite D call. The CDR3 has 12 residues. Germline CDR1 reads SGHVS; CDR2 reads FQNEAQ. Trimming left V 5 bases short and J 1 base short, with 5 bases between.

V gene TRBV28 combines with J gene TRBJ1-3, with a tentative D call TRBD1 (5 bases). The CDR3 extends over 15 amino acids. Germline-derived CDR1 and CDR2 are MDHEN and SYDVKM. Trimming took 6 bases from V and 0 from J, leaving 12 bases between them. As DNA, the CDR3 is TGTGCCAGCAGCCCCCAGACAGCCTCTGGAAACACCATATATTTT. This translates into CASSPQTASGNTIYF.

V gene TRBV5-4 combines with J gene TRBJ2-5, with unresolved D. V shed 3 bases and J shed 4 bases, with 10 bases lying between them. This CDR3 is built from 13 residues. Germline V lookup: CDR1 SGHNT, CDR2 YYREEE (reference sequence). The CDR3 DNA follows: TGTGCCAGCAGCTCTACCCTCCTAGAGACCCAGTACTTC. This sequence encodes CASSSTLLETQYF.

The genes are TRBV5-1 and TRBJ2-7; tentatively, D is TRBD2 (5 bases). This CDR3 contains 14 residues. Per germline, CDR1 SGHRS and CDR2 YFSETQ. V was cut by 4 bases and J by 2 bases, with 13 bases left in between. Written as DNA, the CDR3 is TGCGCCAGCAGCCGCAAGGACGGGACCTACGAGCAGTACTTC. The encoded protein is CASSRKDGTYEQYF.

V is TRBV10-1 and J is TRBJ2-1; no definite D call. CDR1 is WNHNN and CDR2 is SYGVQD in the germline V gene (reference sequence). Between the trimmed V and J ends, which lost 2 bases and 4 bases, there was a span of 6 bases. The CDR3 is made up of 13 amino acids. CDR3 DNA: TGCGCCAGCAGTGAGCACATATACAATGAGCAGTTCTTC. Residues: CASSEHIYNEQFF.

This sequence joins TRBV5-1 and TRBJ1-1; D is perhaps TRBD1 (6 bases). The CDR3 has 14 amino acids. Germline V gene lookup returns CDR1 SGHRS and CDR2 YFSETQ. With 4 bases removed from V and 4 bases from J, the gap between germline ends came to 14 bases. CDR3 sequence reads: CASSRGQWGTEAFF. The CDR3 region has the DNA TGCGCCAGCAGCCGCGGACAGTGGGGCACTGAAGCTTTCTTT.

The chain employs TRBV7-2 and TRBJ2-7; 8 nucleotides line up with TRBD1. The CDR3 is 13 residues long. The junction had 2 bases not matched to a gene; V was cut back by 4 bases and J by 3 bases. In germline, CDR1 is SGHTA, CDR2 FQGNSA. CDR3 residues: CASSWDRNYEQYF. The DNA of the CDR3 is TGTGCCAGCAGCTGGGACAGGAACTACGAGCAGTACTTC.

The chain is built from TRBV6-1 and TRBJ1-5; 9 bases match TRBD1. The V segment lost 4 bases and the J segment 2 bases; nucleotides outside the gene matches: 12. This CDR3 has 18 amino acids. Germline CDR1 and CDR2: MNHNS and SASEGT. CDR3 region: CASSGSLGQGFGNQPQHF. The CDR3, as DNA: TGTGCCAGCAGTGGGTCTTTGGGACAGGGCTTCGGCAATCAGCCCCAGCATTTT.

The V and J genes are TRBV15 and TRBJ1-3, with D unclear. V lost 8 bases and J lost 4, with 12 bases in between. CDR1 and CDR2 from the germline V gene are LNHNV and YYDKDF (reference sequence). This CDR3 region has 13 residues. CDR3 bases: TGTGCCACCCAAAAGAGGCTCGGAAACACCATATATTTT. This codes for CATQKRLGNTIYF.

This clone came up once. The chain couples TRBV18 to TRBJ2-5; 7 bases agree with TRBD2. Looked up from germline, CDR1 is KGHSH and CDR2 is LQKENI. J lost 3 bases, V lost 3 bases, and 16 bases had no gene match. The length of the CDR3 is 18 residues. The CDR3 nucleotides read TGTGCCAGCTCACCGGCCCCGGGGGGATGGGCGGGCGAAGAGACCCAGTACTTC. This encodes CASSPAPGGWAGEETQYF.

V gene TRBV11-2 combines with J gene TRBJ1-1; D may be TRBD1 (5 bases). CDR3 length: 14 residues. V gave up 5 bases and J gave up 4 bases, with 14 bases separating them. Germline assignment: CDR1 SGHAT and CDR2 FQNNGV. Written as DNA, the CDR3 is TGTGCCAGCAGCGTCTATGGCGGGGGCACTGAAGCTTTCTTT. Protein product: CASSVYGGGTEAFF.

This CDR3 reads CASRPGAGGSYEQYF. In DNA, the CDR3 is TGTGCCAGCAGGCCCGGGGCGGGGGGCTCCTACGAGCAGTACTTC. This chain joins TRBV7-2 and TRBJ2-7; 8 nucleotides agree with TRBD2. The V gene end was trimmed by 6 bases and the J gene end by 0 bases; junction bases not matched to a gene: 7. The CDR3 spans 15 residues. Germline lookup yields CDR1 SGHTA and CDR2 FQGNSA.

This chain links TRBV7-2 with TRBJ1-4; no reliable D call. V was cut by 1 base and J by 5 bases, with 8 bases left in between. The CDR3 runs 14 residues. CDR1 is SGHTA and CDR2 is FQGNSA in the germline V gene. For the CDR3, the DNA is TGTGCCAGCAGCTTAGAAGCTCAAAATGAAAAACTGTTTTTT. Translation: CASSLEAQNEKLFF.